This paragraph covers one TCR beta chain sequence. Held in samples before DNA extraction were 1-10 million cryopreserved PBMC. Run at survey level, the immunoSEQ assay was version v3.0. The data were produced by immunoSEQ multiplex PCR, yet TCRdb's version contains in-frame clones alone and is incomplete. The sample has approximately 29,000 clones; approximately 93% are singletons. The data were obtained in a study of long-term antiretroviral therapy in people with HIV. This CDR3 contains 15 residues. Germline lookup yields CDR1 SGHRS and CDR2 YFSETQ. V shed 4 bases, J shed 5 bases, and the junction held 5 bases outside the gene matches.

The rearrangement joins TRBV5-1 to TRBJ2-3, with 12 bases aligning to TRBD1. The sample consisted of unsorted PBMCs, taken 6.2 years after starting antiretroviral therapy. This sequence originates from a man between 35 and 55 years old with HIV. CDR3 region: CASSGGQGAKDTQYF. The CDR3 coding sequence is TGCGCCAGCAGCGGGGGACAGGGGGCAAAAGATACGCAGTATTTT.